The clone carrying this T cell receptor (beta chain) occurred once. Germline CDR1 LNHNV, CDR2 YYDKDF (reference sequence). The CDR3 is 14 residues long. Between the trimmed V and J ends, which lost 4 bases and 0 bases, there was a span of 4 bases. In terms of age and location, participants ranged from roughly 18 to 95 years and lived in about two dozen US areas. Assignment of participants to cohorts was predicated upon participant-reported clinical history. These data belong to a study of blood T cell repertoires in COVID-19. Overall study: Material from acute and convalescent COVID-19 was sourced from the United States, Italy and Spain.

Measured with immunoSEQ multiplex PCR; TCRdb has only the in-frame clones, and not every one. The sample holds roughly 250,000 clones, about 91% seen once. This receptor was identified in a woman aged 25 to 39 with acute COVID-19. The chain couples TRBV15 to TRBJ1-6; D call uncertain. The sample consisted of PBMCs or T cells enriched from blood (not recorded which). The CDR3 bases are TGTGCCACCAGCATCGGCTCCTATAATTCACCCCTCCACTTT. This gives the protein CATSIGSYNSPLHF.